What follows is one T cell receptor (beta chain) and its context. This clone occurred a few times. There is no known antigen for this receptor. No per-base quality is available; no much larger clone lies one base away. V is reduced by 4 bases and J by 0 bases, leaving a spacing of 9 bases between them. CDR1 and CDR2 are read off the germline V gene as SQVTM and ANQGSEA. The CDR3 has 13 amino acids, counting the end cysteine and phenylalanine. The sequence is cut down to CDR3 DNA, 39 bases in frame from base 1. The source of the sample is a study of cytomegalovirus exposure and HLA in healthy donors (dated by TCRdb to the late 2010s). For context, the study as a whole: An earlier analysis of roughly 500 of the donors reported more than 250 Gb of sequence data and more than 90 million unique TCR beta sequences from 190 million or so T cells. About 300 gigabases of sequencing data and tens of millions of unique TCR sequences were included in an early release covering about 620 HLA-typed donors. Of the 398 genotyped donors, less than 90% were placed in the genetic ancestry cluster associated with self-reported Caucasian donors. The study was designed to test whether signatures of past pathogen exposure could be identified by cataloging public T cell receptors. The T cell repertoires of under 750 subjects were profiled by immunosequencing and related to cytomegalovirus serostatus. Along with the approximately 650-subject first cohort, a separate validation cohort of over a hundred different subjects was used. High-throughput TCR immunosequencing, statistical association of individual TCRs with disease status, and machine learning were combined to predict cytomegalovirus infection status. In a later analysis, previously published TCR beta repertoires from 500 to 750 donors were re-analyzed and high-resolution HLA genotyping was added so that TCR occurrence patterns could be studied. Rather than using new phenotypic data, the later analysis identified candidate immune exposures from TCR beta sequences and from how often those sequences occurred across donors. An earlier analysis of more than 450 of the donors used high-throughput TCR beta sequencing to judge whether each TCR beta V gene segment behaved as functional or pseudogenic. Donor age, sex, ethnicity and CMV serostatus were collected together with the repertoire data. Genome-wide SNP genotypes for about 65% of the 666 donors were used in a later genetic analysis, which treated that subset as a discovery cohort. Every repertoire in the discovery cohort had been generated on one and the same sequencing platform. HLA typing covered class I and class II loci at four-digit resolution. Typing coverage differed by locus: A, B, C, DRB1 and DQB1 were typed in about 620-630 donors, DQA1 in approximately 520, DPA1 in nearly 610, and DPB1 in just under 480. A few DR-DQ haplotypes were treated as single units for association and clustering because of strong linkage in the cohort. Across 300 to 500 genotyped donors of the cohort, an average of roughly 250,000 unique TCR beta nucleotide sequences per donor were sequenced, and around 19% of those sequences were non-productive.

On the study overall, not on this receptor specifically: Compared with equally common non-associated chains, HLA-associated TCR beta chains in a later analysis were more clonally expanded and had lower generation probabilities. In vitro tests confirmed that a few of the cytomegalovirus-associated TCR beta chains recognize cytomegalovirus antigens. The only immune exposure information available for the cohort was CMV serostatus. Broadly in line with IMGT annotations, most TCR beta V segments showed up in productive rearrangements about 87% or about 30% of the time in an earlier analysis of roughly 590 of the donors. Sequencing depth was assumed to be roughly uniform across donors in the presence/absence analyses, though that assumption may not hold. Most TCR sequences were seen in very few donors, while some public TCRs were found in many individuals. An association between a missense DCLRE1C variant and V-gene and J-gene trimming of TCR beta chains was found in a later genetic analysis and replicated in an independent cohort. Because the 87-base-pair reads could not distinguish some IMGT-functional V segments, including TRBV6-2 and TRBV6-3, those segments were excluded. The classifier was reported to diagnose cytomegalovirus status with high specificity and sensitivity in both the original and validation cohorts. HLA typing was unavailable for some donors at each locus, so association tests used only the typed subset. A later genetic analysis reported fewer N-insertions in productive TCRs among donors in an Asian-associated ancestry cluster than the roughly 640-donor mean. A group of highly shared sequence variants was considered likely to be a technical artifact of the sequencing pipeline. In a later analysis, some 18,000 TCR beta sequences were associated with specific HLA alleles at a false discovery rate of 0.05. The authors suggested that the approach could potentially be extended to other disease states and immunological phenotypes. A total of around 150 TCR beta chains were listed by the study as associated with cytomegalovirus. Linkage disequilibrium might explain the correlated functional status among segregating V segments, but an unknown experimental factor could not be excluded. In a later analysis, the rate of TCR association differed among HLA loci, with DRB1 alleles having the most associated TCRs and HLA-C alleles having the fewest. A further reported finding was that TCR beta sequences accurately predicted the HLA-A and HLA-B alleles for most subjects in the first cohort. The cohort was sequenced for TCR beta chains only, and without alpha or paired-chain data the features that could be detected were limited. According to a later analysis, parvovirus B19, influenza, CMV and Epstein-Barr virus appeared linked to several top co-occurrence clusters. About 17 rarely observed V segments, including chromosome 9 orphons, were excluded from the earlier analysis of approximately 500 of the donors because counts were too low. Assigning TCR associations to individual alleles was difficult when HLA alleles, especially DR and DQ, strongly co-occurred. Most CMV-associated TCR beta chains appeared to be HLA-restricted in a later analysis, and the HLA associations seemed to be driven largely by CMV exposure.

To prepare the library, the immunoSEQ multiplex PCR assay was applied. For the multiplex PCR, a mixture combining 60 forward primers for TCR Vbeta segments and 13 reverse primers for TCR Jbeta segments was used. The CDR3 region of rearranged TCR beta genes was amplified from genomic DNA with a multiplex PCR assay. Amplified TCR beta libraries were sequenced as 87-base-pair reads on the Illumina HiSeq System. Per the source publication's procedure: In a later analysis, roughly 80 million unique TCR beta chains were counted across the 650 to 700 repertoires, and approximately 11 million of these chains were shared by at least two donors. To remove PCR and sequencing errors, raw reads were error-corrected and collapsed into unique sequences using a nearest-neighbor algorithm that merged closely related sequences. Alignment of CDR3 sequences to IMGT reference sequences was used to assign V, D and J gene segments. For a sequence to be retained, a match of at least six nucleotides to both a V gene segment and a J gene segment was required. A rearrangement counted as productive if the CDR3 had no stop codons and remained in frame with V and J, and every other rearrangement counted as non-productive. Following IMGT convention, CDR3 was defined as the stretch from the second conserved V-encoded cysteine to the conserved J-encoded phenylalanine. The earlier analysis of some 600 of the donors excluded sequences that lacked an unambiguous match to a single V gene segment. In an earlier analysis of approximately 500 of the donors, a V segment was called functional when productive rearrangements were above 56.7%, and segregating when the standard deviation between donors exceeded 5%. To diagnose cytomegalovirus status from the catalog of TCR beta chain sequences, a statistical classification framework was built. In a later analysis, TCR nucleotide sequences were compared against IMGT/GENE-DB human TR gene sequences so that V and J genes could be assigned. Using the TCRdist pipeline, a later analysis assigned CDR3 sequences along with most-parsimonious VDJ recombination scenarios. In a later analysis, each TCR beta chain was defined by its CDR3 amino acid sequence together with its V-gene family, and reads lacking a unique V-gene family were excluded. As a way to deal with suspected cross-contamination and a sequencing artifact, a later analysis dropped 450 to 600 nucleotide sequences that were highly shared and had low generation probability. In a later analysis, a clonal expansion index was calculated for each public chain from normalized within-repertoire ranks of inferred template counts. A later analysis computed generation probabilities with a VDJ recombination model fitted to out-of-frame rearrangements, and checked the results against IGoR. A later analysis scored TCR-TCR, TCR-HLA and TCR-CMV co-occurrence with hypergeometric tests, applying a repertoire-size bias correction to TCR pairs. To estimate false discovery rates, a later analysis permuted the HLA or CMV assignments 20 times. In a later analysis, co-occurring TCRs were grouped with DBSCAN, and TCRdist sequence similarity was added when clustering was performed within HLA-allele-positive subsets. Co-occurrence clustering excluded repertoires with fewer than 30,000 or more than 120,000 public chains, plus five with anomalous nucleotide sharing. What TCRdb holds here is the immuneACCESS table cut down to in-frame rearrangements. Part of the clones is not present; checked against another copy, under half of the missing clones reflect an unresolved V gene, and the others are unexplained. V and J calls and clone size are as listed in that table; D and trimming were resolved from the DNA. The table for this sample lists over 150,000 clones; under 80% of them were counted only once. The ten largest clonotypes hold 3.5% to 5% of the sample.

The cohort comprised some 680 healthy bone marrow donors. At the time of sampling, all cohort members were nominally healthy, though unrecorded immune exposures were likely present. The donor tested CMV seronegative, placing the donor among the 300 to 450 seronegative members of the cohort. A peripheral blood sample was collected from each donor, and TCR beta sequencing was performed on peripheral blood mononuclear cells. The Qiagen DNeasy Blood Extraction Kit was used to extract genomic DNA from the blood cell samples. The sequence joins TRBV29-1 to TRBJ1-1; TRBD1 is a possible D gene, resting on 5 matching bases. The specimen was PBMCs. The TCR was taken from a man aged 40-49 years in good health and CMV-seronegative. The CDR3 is CSVGRQMNTEAFF. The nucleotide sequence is TGCAGCGTTGGGCGACAGATGAACACTGAAGCTTTCTTT.